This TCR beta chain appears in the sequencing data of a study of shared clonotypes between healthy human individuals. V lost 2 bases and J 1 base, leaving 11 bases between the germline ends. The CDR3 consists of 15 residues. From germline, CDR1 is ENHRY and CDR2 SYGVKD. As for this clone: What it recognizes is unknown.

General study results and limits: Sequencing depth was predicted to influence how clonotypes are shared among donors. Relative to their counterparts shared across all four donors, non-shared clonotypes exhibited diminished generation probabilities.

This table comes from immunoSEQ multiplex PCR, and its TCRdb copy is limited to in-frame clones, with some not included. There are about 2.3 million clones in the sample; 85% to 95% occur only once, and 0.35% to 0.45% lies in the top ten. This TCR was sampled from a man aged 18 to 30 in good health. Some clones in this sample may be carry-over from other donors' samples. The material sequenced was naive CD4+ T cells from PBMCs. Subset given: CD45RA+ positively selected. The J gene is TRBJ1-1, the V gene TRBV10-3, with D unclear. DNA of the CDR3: TGTGCCATCAGTGAGACTGACCGAGGGAACACTGAAGCTTTCTTT. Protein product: CAISETDRGNTEAFF.